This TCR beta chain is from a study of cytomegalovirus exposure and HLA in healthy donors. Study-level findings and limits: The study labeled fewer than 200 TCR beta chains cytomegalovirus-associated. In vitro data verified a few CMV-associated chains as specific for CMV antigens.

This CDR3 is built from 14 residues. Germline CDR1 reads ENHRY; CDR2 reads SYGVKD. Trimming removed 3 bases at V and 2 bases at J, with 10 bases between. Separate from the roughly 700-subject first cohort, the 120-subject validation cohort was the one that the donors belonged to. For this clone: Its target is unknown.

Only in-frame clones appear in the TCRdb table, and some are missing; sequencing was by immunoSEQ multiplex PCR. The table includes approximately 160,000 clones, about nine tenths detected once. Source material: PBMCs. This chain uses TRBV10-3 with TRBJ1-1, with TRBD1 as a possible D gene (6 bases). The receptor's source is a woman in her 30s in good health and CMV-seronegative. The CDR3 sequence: CAISERTANTEAFF. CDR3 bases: TGTGCCATCAGTGAAAGGACAGCTAACACTGAAGCTTTCTTT.